A selection of T cell receptor beta chains follows, all from one sample in a study of T cell responses to AZD1222 COVID-19 vaccine. Method: immunoSEQ multiplex PCR; TCRdb's copy keeps in-frame clones and lacks some. The table has 150,000 or so clones, about 90% seen once. Specimen: peripheral blood, collected on day 0 of AZD1222 vaccination. These TCRs come from an adult in good health. CDR3s leave out the opening cysteine and the closing phenylalanine or tryptophan.

v_call,j_call,cdr3_aa
TRBV28,TRBJ2-7,ASSSTQTGSQY
TRBV18,TRBJ2-1,ASSPLAGGNWEQF
TRBV3-1/TRBV3-2,TRBJ1-2,ASSQVSGTANYGYT
TRBV2,TRBJ2-5,ASKPEETQY
TRBV5-6,TRBJ2-5,ASSSLQGVETQY
TRBV3-1/TRBV3-2,TRBJ1-2,ASSHWDRGDYGYT
TRBV18,TRBJ2-2,ASSPPSGGFIGELF
TRBV10-3,TRBJ2-3,AISGGDTQY
TRBV20-1,TRBJ2-5,SASEVETQY
TRBV12-3/TRBV12-4,TRBJ1-2,ASSYRDNYGYT
TRBV6-6,TRBJ2-7,ASRPINLGSYEQY
TRBV15,TRBJ1-4,ATSRGNRGNEKLF
TRBV18,TRBJ1-5,ASSPEESQPQH
TRBV12-3/TRBV12-4,TRBJ2-7,ASSTGTYEQY
TRBV7-2,TRBJ2-3,ASSQWTGTTDTQY
TRBV11-2,TRBJ2-7,ASSFYGGANEQY
TRBV6-6,TRBJ2-7,ASTGTGTTYEQY
TRBV4-3,TRBJ2-7,ASSPGVRTGFYEQY
TRBV5-1,TRBJ1-1,ASSLDPGGMNTEAF
TRBV15,TRBJ2-1,ATSRDLWTSGGNEQF
TRBV19,TRBJ1-2,ASSIMNVGVPYGYT
TRBV20-1,TRBJ2-7,SATGTLQQY
TRBV9,TRBJ2-1,ASSVGPPNNEQF
TRBV6-2/TRBV6-3,TRBJ1-1,ASSRGTGILNTEAF
TRBV7-2,TRBJ2-2,ASSWAPAGYTGELF
TRBV12-1,TRBJ2-3,ASSFGGRAILTDTQY
TRBV4-1,TRBJ1-5,ASSQGEQGTQPQH
TRBV2,TRBJ2-2,ASSVASYTGELF
TRBV18,TRBJ1-1,ASSPNDGNTEAF
TRBV2,TRBJ1-5,ASSEALGRQPQH
TRBV7-8,TRBJ1-6,ASSSSTGAGSPLH
TRBV3-1/TRBV3-2,TRBJ2-7,ASSHATYEQY
TRBV2,TRBJ2-1,ASSPRGRQEQF
TRBV5-1,TRBJ1-4,ASSQEQGNEKLF
TRBV6-6,TRBJ1-1,ASNFRQNTEAF
TRBV10-3,TRBJ1-1,AIRRGANTEAF
TRBV7-6,TRBJ2-7,ASSLFGSPDYEQY
TRBV12-5,TRBJ2-7,ASGFEGTYEQY
TRBV6-4,TRBJ1-1,ASSAYLNTEAF
TRBV2,TRBJ1-3,ASSEEKAPYSGNTIY
TRBV6-2/TRBV6-3,TRBJ2-7,ASSSTLRGAPLEQY
TRBV2,TRBJ2-7,ASSDRVDYEQY
TRBV6-4,TRBJ2-1,ASSGTSGGPRF
TRBV2,TRBJ2-3,ASLPPGQGTDTQY
TRBV16,TRBJ1-4,ASRRTGTAVEKLF
TRBV24-1,TRBJ2-2,ATSATDRANGELF
TRBV7-9,TRBJ2-7,ASSPRGPYEQY
TRBV12-5,TRBJ2-3,ASGLVSDPRGTDTQY
TRBV3-1/TRBV3-2,TRBJ1-1,ASSQGAVNTEAF
TRBV9,TRBJ2-5,ASSTGDSVAETQY
TRBV5-5,TRBJ1-5,ASSLEPASNQPQH
TRBV19,TRBJ2-2,ASSTDRGKAGELF
TRBV19,TRBJ2-3,ASGGTYRSDTQY
TRBV7-9,TRBJ1-6,ASSLGPDRDSPLH
TRBV7-2,TRBJ2-1,ASSPRWDNEQF
TRBV6-5,TRBJ2-7,ASSKIGGTYEQY
TRBV3-1/TRBV3-2,TRBJ1-2,ASSQDRARWNYGYT
TRBV12-3/TRBV12-4,TRBJ1-4,ATQDRGDEKLF
TRBV7-8,TRBJ1-4,ASTRDRVDEKLF